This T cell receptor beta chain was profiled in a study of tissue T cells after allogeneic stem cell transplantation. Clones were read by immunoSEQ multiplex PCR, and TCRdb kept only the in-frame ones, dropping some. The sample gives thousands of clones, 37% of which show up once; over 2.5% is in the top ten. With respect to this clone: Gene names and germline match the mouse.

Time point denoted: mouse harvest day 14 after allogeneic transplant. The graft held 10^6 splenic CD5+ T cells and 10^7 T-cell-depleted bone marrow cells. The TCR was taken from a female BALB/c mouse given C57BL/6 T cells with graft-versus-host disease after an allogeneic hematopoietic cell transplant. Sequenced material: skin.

The DNA read from the CDR3 is TGTGCCAGCTCCCCGGACTGGGGGAACCAAGACACCCAGTAC. Residues: CASSPDWGNQDTQY. The CDR3 in full is CASSPDWGNQDTQYF. The V gene is TRBV12-2, the J gene TRBJ2-5; 10 nucleotides agree with TRBD2. The read falls 1 residue short of the CDR3 end, and the missing part is taken from the germline J gene. The CDR3 totals 15 residues. Per the germline V gene, CDR1 is SGHLS and CDR2 is HYDKME. Trimming removed 4 bases from V and 0 bases from J; junction bases left unmatched: 3.